What follows are 14 T cell receptor beta chains derived from one specimen sequenced in a study of human thymus T cells. Libraries were prepared by immunoSEQ multiplex PCR; TCRdb keeps only in-frame clonotypes and omits some of them. Among about 50,000 clones, 95% were seen once, and the ten largest hold over 0.15%. The sample comprised blood. These receptors all come from a girl under three years old with a congenital heart defect but otherwise immunologically healthy.

J is TRBJ1-1 and V is TRBV11-3, with TRBD1 as a possible D gene (6 bases). Germline V lookup: CDR1 SGHNT, CDR2 YENEEA. This CDR3 comprises 12 residues. V was clipped by 6 bases and J by 9 bases, with 14 bases between them. CDR3 amino acids: CASSSNTGKAFF. The CDR3, as DNA: TGTGCCAGCAGTTCTAATACAGGGAAAGCTTTCTTT.

The chain couples TRBV4-3 to TRBJ2-1, with D perhaps TRBD1 or TRBD2 (5 bases each). V lost 1 base and J 0 bases, leaving 10 bases between the germline ends. Germline CDR1 is LGHNA and CDR2 is YSLEER. CDR3 size: 16 residues. The CDR3 protein is CASSQGGTRSYNEQFF. For the CDR3, the DNA is TGCGCCAGCAGCCAAGGAGGGACCCGCTCCTACAATGAGCAGTTCTTC.

This chain links TRBV5-4 with TRBJ2-5, with a possible D match to TRBD2 (6 bases). V lost 4 bases, J lost 5 bases, and 18 bases lay in between. The CDR3 loop spans 15 amino acids. The germline CDR1 and CDR2 sequences are SGHNT and YYREEE (reference sequence). CDR3 DNA: TGTGCCAGCAGCGCGGGACGGACCACATTGGAGACCCAGTACTTC. It codes for CASSAGRTTLETQYF.

The chain recombines TRBV30 with TRBJ1-5, with D possibly being TRBD1 (6 bases). The CDR3 has 17 residues. Germline assignment: CDR1 GTSNPN and CDR2 SVGIG (reference sequence). Trimming removed 1 base from V and 4 bases from J, with 20 bases in between. The CDR3 reads CAWSDVGGGLINQPQHF. CDR3 nucleotides: TGTGCCTGGAGTGACGTAGGAGGGGGTCTAATTAATCAGCCCCAGCATTTT.

This chain joins TRBV6-1 and TRBJ2-7; perhaps TRBD1 as D (6 bases). Germline V gives CDR1 MNHNS, CDR2 SASEGT. The CDR3 loop spans 14 amino acids. V gave up 4 bases and J gave up 7 bases, with 17 bases separating them. The CDR3 is CASSVGTRDLEQYF. As DNA, the CDR3 is TGTGCCAGCAGTGTTGGGACACGGGATTTGGAGCAGTACTTC.

The chain uses TRBV29-1 and TRBJ1-5; D remains unclear. This CDR3 is 12 amino acids long. V shed 4 bases and J shed 3 bases, with 7 bases lying between them. Germline values: CDR1 SQVTM, CDR2 ANQGSEA. Written as DNA, the CDR3 is TGCAGCGTTGGCAGCTACAATCAGCCCCAGCATTTT. Encoded protein: CSVGSYNQPQHF.

The chain employs TRBV4-1 and TRBJ2-1, with no clear D. The V gene's germline CDR1 is MGHRA and CDR2 YSYEKL. This CDR3 spans 15 amino acids. The V and J ends lost 0 bases and 2 bases respectively, with 8 bases between them. CDR3 amino acids: CASSQEGKAYNEQFF. The CDR3 coding sequence is TGCGCCAGCAGCCAAGAAGGGAAAGCCTACAATGAGCAGTTCTTC.

The chain joins TRBV19 to TRBJ1-1; weak D call: TRBD1 (5 bases). Germline CDR1 is LNHDA and CDR2 is SQIVND (reference sequence). Trimming took 7 bases from V and 2 from J, leaving 17 bases between them. This CDR3 spans 15 amino acids. The CDR3: CASTGQFGLNTEAFF. DNA of the CDR3: TGTGCCAGTACCGGACAATTTGGGTTAAACACTGAAGCTTTCTTT.

The chain uses TRBV29-1 and TRBJ1-1; TRBD1 matches at 10 bases. CDR1 is SQVTM, CDR2 ANQGSEA, per germline. This CDR3 spans 18 amino acids. With V trimmed by 5 bases and J by 0 bases, 15 bases remained unmatched. In nucleotides, the CDR3 is TGCAGCGTTAGGACTGGGACAGGGGCGAGATTTGTGAACACTGAAGCTTTCTTT. Residues: CSVRTGTGARFVNTEAFF.

The V gene is TRBV2, the J gene TRBJ2-2; the D is unclear. Germline lookup yields CDR1 SNHLY and CDR2 FYNNEI. Deletions cut 4 bases from V and 5 bases from J, with 8 bases between. CDR3 size: 13 residues. For the CDR3, the DNA is TGTGCCAGCAGTGTAGTGCCAACCGGGGAGCTGTTTTTT. This gives the protein CASSVVPTGELFF.

This chain links TRBV19 with TRBJ1-2; a weak D match, TRBD1 (6 bases). Trimming stripped 3 bases from V and 8 bases from J, with 16 bases between. This CDR3 contains 14 residues. CDR1 and CDR2 (germline): LNHDA, SQIVND (reference sequence). The DNA for the CDR3 is TGTGCCAGTAGTATTGAACGGGGGCGCGAAGGCTACACCTTC. It encodes CASSIERGREGYTF. The whole variable domain, remainder taken from reference TRBV19 and TRBJ1-2, is DGGITQSPKYLFRKEGQNVTLSCEQNLNHDAMYWYRQDPGQGLRLIYYSQIVNDFQKGDIAEGYSVSREKKESFPLTVTSAQKNPTAFYLCASSIERGREGYTFGSGTRLTVV.

V usage is TRBV30 and J usage is TRBJ2-3; D is unclear. This CDR3 has 13 residues. From germline, CDR1 is GTSNPN and CDR2 SVGIG (reference sequence). The V gene lost 0 bases and the J gene lost 4 bases, with 8 bases spanning the gap. CDR3 loop: CAWSVGLADTQYF. CDR3 DNA: TGTGCCTGGAGTGTAGGGTTGGCAGATACGCAGTATTTT.

This clone was detected only once. This rearrangement joins TRBV11-2 to TRBJ1-3; unclear D gene. Trimming stripped 3 bases from V and 5 bases from J, with 11 bases between. CDR3 length: 14 amino acids. In germline, CDR1 is SGHAT, CDR2 FQNNGV. CDR3 sequence: CASSFPPLRNTIYF. The CDR3 region has the DNA TGTGCCAGCAGCTTCCCGCCACTAAGAAACACCATATATTTT.

This clone was detected only a few times. This chain connects TRBV19 to TRBJ1-5; unclear D gene. The V and J ends lost 2 bases and 4 bases respectively, with 9 bases between them. Germline loops: CDR1 LNHDA, CDR2 SQIVND (reference sequence). The CDR3 consists of 14 residues. This CDR3 reads CASSISAGNQPQHF. CDR3 DNA sequence: TGTGCCAGTAGTATATCGGCAGGAAATCAGCCCCAGCATTTT.